The subject of this entry is one TCR beta chain. What it binds is not known. This sample stems from a study of tumor and adjacent non-tumor tissue in lung cancer. TCRbeta libraries were built with three rounds of nested PCR, modified from ARM-PCR. From the multiplex PCR reads, TCRdb called clonotypes with MiXCR, one entry per CDR3 protein. The table has 90,000 to 100,000 distinct CDR3 sequences, 80% seen once. This sample's RNA came from whole unsorted tissue. Distant lung tissue was collected more than 3 cm away from the tumor edge. Whole-study results and caveats: Compared with tumor, normal lung showed significantly lower TCR diversity.

This CDR3 has 14 amino acids. Trimming pared 0 bases from V and 3 bases from J, leaving 10 bases between. Germline lookup yields CDR1 GTSNPN and CDR2 SVGIG (reference sequence). The specimen was distant non-tumor lung tissue. The origin of this receptor is a man aged 55 to 70 with small cell lung cancer. The rearrangement uses TRBV30 and TRBJ2-3; TRBD1 might be the D (5 bases). The DNA of the CDR3 is TGTGCCTGGAGTGTACGACAGCCTACAGATACGCAGTATTTT. Translated, it gives CAWSVRQPTDTQYF.